The clone carrying this T cell receptor (beta chain) was seen just once. Original processing methods: The assay estimated nucleated cells by amplifying reference gene primers. The table came from immunoSEQ multiplex PCR; TCRdb's copy has only in-frame clones and leaves some out. That table furnishes V, J and clone size, whereas the DNA furnished D and trimming. Here the sample spans approximately 100,000 clones, 85% to 95% being singletons. From germline, CDR1 is SQVTM and CDR2 ANQGSEA. With 3 bases clipped from V and 3 bases from J, the junction kept 5 bases outside the gene matches. The length of the CDR3 is 15 residues. The data belong to a study of blood T cell repertoires in COVID-19. In the study overall: There were acute and convalescent COVID-19 samples, and they came from the United States, Italy and Spain.

Sequenced input: peripheral blood. The sequence was collected from a man aged 45-65 years with active COVID-19. The gene calls are TRBV29-1 and TRBJ2-1, with 10 bases fitting TRBD1. The CDR3 loop is CSVDGQGGYYNEQFF. In DNA form, the CDR3 reads TGCAGCGTTGATGGACAGGGGGGGTACTACAATGAGCAGTTCTTC.